Listed below are T cell receptor beta chains from one sample, sequenced in a study of early T cells in non-severe SARS-CoV-2 infection. TCRdb re-derived calls from the 5' RACE reads in MiXCR, one entry per CDR3 protein. Here the sample spans over 85,000 distinct CDR3 sequences, about an eighth being singletons. Sequences were obtained from whole blood. These receptors came from an adult who was a healthcare worker with PCR-confirmed SARS-CoV-2 infection or an uninfected control (not recorded which). Both conserved end residues are part of each CDR3. D genes are given only for firm matches. Clone size is stated in some rows and not others, as once, few, many or a class when expanded.

>TRBJ2-1|TRBD2|few|TRBV29-1
CSVETLRLERELVNEQFF
TGCAGCGTGGAAACCCTTCGACTTGAGCGGGAGTTGGTGAATGAGCAGTTCTTC
>TRBJ2-7|TRBD1|many|TRBV20-1
CSAEHQGAYEQYF
TGCAGTGCCGAACATCAGGGGGCCTACGAGCAGTACTTC
>TRBJ1-1|.|.|TRBV7-8
CASSLGVSAVAAEAFF
TGTGCCAGCAGCTTAGGGGTCTCAGCGGTGGCAGCTGAAGCTTTCTTT
>TRBJ2-1|.|many|TRBV27
CASSLLRSTNEQFF
TGTGCCAGCAGTTTACTTCGGAGTACTAATGAGCAGTTCTTC
>TRBJ1-2|.|many|TRBV5-1
CASGDRLSGYTF
TGCGCCAGCGGGGACCGACTAAGTGGCTACACCTTC
>TRBJ2-6|.|many|TRBV7-9
CASRKNRENYSGANVLTF
TGTGCCAGCAGGAAAAACAGGGAAAATTACTCTGGGGCCAACGTCCTGACTTTC
>TRBJ2-7|TRBD2|many|TRBV28
CASSSGTSANSYEQYF
TGTGCCAGCAGTTCCGGGACTAGCGCAAACTCCTACGAGCAGTACTTC
>TRBJ2-3|.|many|TRBV7-9
CASSLLGGTDTQYF
TGTGCCAGCAGCTTACTAGGAGGCACAGATACGCAGTATTTT
>TRBJ2-5|TRBD2|few|TRBV7-2
CASSPRASGQQETQYF
TGTGCCAGCAGCCCGCGGGCTAGCGGGCAGCAAGAGACCCAGTACTTC
>TRBJ1-3|.|few|TRBV27
CANRERLGLQPGNTIYF
TGTGCCAACAGAGAGCGCCTGGGGCTACAACCTGGAAACACCATATATTTT
>TRBJ2-1|.|.|TRBV7-3
CASSSSGLTYNEQFF
TGTGCCAGCAGCTCGAGCGGGTTGACCTACAATGAGCAGTTCTTC
>TRBJ2-3|.|.|TRBV28
CASTRSTDTQYF
TGTGCCAGCACTCGTAGCACAGATACGCAGTATTTT
>TRBJ2-7|TRBD2|few|TRBV9
CASSTSGVGYEQYF
TGTGCCAGCAGCACAAGCGGGGTGGGCTACGAGCAGTACTTC
>TRBJ1-5|TRBD1|many|TRBV20-1
CSARVARQGLILGNQPQHF
TGCAGTGCTAGAGTGGCTCGACAGGGGCTGATTCTAGGCAATCAGCCCCAGCATTTT
>TRBJ2-2|TRBD2|.|TRBV27
CASSLGPGLAGGPTGELFF
TGTGCCAGCAGTTTAGGACCGGGACTAGCGGGAGGGCCCACCGGGGAGCTGTTTTTT
>TRBJ1-4|.|few|TRBV6-6
CASRLSGTSEKLFF
TGTGCCAGCAGGCTTTCCGGGACAAGTGAAAAACTGTTTTTT
>TRBJ2-7|.|.|TRBV7-6
CASSGTTGAYEQYF
TGTGCCAGCAGCGGCACGACTGGGGCCTACGAGCAGTACTTC
>TRBJ2-1|.|many|TRBV25-1
CASSALNEQFF
TGTGCCAGCAGTGCCCTAAATGAGCAGTTCTTC
>TRBJ2-2|.|many|TRBV2
CASTGLNTGELFF
TGTGCCAGCACCGGGCTAAACACCGGGGAGCTGTTTTTT
>TRBJ2-7|.|many|TRBV20-1
CSARGTYEQYF
TGCAGTGCCAGAGGAACTTACGAGCAGTACTTC
>TRBJ2-7|TRBD1|few|TRBV2
CASRPLEQGAYEQYF
TGTGCCAGCAGGCCCCTGGAACAGGGGGCTTACGAGCAGTACTTC
>TRBJ2-1|TRBD2|many|TRBV12-3/TRBV12-4
CASSGGSGHEQFF
TGTGCCAGCAGTGGCGGGAGTGGTCATGAGCAGTTCTTC
>TRBJ2-3|.|many|TRBV27
CASSLLPTAAGDTQYF
TGTGCCAGCAGTTTATTACCTACCGCGGCGGGAGATACGCAGTATTTT
>TRBJ2-7|.|few|TRBV28
CASSSLSYF
TGTGCCAGCAGTTCCCTCTCGTACTTC
>TRBJ2-1|.|many|TRBV29-1
CSVDLRGPAREQFF
TGCAGCGTTGATTTGCGTGGGCCGGCCCGTGAGCAGTTCTTC
>TRBJ2-7|TRBD2|many|TRBV14
CASSERLARSYEQYF
TGTGCCAGCAGCGAAAGACTAGCGCGCTCCTACGAGCAGTACTTC
>TRBJ1-6|.|many|TRBV6-1
CASSEASRLYNSPLHF
TGTGCCAGCAGTGAAGCTAGTCGGCTGTATAATTCACCCCTCCACTTT
>TRBJ2-1|TRBD2|many|TRBV9
CASSAGTGTSGRKSDEQFF
TGTGCCAGCAGCGCCGGGACCGGGACTAGCGGGAGAAAATCCGATGAGCAGTTCTTC
>TRBJ2-7|TRBD2|many|TRBV18
CASSPVTSGTYEQYF
TGTGCCAGCTCACCCGTAACTAGCGGAACCTACGAGCAGTACTTC
>TRBJ2-1|.|.|TRBV7-9
CASSSILGSYNEQFF
TGTGCCAGCAGCTCCATCCTTGGATCCTACAATGAGCAGTTCTTC
>TRBJ1-2|TRBD1|many|TRBV20-1
CSARDPAGTGDGYTF
TGCAGTGCTAGAGATCCAGCGGGGACAGGGGACGGCTACACCTTC
>TRBJ1-1|.|many|TRBV4-3
CASSRAGEAFF
TGCGCCAGCAGCCGGGCAGGAGAAGCTTTCTTT
>TRBJ1-4|TRBD1|many|TRBV3-1
CASSPNRGSEKLFF
TGTGCCAGCAGCCCGAACAGGGGTTCTGAAAAACTGTTTTTT
>TRBJ2-3|TRBD2|few|TRBV7-2
CASSYTGTSGRISTDTQYF
TGTGCCAGCAGCTACACCGGGACTAGCGGGAGGATTAGCACAGATACGCAGTATTTT
>TRBJ2-7|.|few|TRBV12-3/TRBV12-4
CASRPSWGPYEQYF
TGTGCCAGCAGACCCTCCTGGGGACCCTACGAGCAGTACTTC
>TRBJ2-1|.|.|TRBV11-2
CASSPNTQGYEQFF
TGTGCCAGCAGCCCAAATACTCAGGGTTATGAGCAGTTCTTC
>TRBJ2-2|.|many|TRBV3-1
CASSQQGAGELFF
TGTGCCAGCAGCCAACAAGGGGCGGGGGAGCTGTTTTTT
>TRBJ2-7|.|many|TRBV7-2
CASSSVDRPYEQYF
TGTGCCAGCAGCTCGGTGGACAGACCCTACGAGCAGTACTTC
>TRBJ2-2|TRBD2|many|TRBV19
CASSPTSANTGELFF
TGTGCCAGTAGCCCTACTAGCGCCAACACCGGGGAGCTGTTTTTT
>TRBJ2-3|TRBD2|few|TRBV20-1
CSATLRGRADTQYF
TGCAGTGCCACGCTTCGGGGGAGGGCAGATACGCAGTATTTT
>TRBJ2-5|.|.|TRBV5-1
CASSPAAGFTAQYF
TGTGCCAGCAGCCCCGCCGCGGGATTCACGGCCCAGTACTTC
>TRBJ2-1|TRBD2|few|TRBV5-1
CASSLPGTSGRNEQFF
TGCGCCAGCAGCTTGCCCGGGACTAGCGGGAGAAATGAGCAGTTCTTC
>TRBJ2-7|.|.|TRBV12-3/TRBV12-4
CASSRGQQLYEQYF
TGTGCCAGCAGCCGGGGACAACAACTCTACGAGCAGTACTTC
>TRBJ2-7|.|few|TRBV3-1
CASSLTSPGYEQYF
TGTGCCAGCAGCCTGACATCCCCAGGCTACGAGCAGTACTTC
>TRBJ1-2|TRBD1|many|TRBV7-9
CASSGTGIFYGYTF
TGTGCCAGCAGTGGGACAGGGATTTTCTATGGCTACACCTTC